This T cell receptor beta chain derives from a study of T-cell memory formation after mild COVID-19. Study as a whole: Largely, the TCR clusters proved donor specific.

Sample barcodes and UMIs were carried by the TCR alpha and TCR beta cDNA libraries that 5'RACE generated with constant-segment primers. TCRdb passed the 5' RACE reads through MiXCR, listing each CDR3 protein once. The sample carries more than 300,000 distinct CDR3 sequences, around a fifth recorded once. Findings and limits, study-wide: Clones contracting over day 15 to 85 were CD4/CD8 balanced, with later expanders leaning CD4+. Still unconfirmed is whether the second-wave clones peaking on day 37 recognized SARS-CoV-2.

A few counts support this clonotype. The target antigen is unknown. The sample comprised PBMCs or a T cell subset sorted from them (not recorded which). The clonotype comes from a man between 18 and 29 years old who had mild COVID-19 (a few samples of this study predate the infection). Cell type and time point are not known.

The CDR3: CASSITGDTEAFF. The CDR3 DNA reads TGTGCCAGCAGCATTACAGGGGACACTGAAGCTTTCTTT. The chain carries TRBV7-9 and TRBJ1-1; 7 nucleotides align to TRBD1. Looked up from germline, CDR1 is SEHNR and CDR2 is FQNEAQ (reference sequence). The CDR3 length is 13 residues. Germline trimming cut 5 bases from V and 3 bases from J; bases unmatched to any gene: 3. Based on the CDR3 plus reference TRBV7-9 and TRBJ1-1, the full variable domain is DTGVSQNPRHKITKRGQNVTFRCDPISEHNRLYWYRQTLGQGPEFLTYFQNEAQLEKSRLLSDRFSAERPKGSFSTLEIQRTEQGDSAMYLCASSITGDTEAFFGQGTRLTVV.